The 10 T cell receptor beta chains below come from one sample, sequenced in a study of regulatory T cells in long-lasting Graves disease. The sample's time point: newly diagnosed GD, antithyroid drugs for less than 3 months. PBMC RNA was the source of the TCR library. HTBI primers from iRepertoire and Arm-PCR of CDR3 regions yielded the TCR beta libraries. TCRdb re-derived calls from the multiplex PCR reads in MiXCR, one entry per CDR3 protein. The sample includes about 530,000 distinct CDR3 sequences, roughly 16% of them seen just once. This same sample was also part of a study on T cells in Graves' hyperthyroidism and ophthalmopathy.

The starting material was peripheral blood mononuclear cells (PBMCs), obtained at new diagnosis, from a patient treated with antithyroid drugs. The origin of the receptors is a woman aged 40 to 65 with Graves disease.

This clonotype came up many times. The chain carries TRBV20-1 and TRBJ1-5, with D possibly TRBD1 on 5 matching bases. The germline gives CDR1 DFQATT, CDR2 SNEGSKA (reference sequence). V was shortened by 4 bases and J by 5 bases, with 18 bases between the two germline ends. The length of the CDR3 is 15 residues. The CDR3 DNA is TGCAGTGCTACAAACCCGGGGCAGCACCATCAGCCCCAGCATTTT. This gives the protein CSATNPGQHHQPQHF.

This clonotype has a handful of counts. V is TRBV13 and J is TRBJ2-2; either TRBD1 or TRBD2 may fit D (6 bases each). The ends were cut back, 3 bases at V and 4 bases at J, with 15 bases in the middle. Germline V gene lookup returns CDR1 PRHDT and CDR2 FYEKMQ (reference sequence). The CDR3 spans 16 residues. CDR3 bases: TGTGCCAGCAGCTTCCCCGCGGGACACCTCACCGGGGAGCTGTTTTTT. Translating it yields CASSFPAGHLTGELFF. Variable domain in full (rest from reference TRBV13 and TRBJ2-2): AAGVIQSPRHLIKEKRETATLKCYPIPRHDTVYWYQQGPGQDPQFLISFYEKMQSDKGSIPDRFSAQQFSDYHSELNMSSLELGDSALYFCASSFPAGHLTGELFFGEGSRLTVL.

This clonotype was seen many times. CDR3 protein: CASRQGTNYGYTF. The CDR3, as DNA: TGTGCCAGCAGGCAGGGGACTAACTATGGCTACACCTTC. V is TRBV2 and J is TRBJ1-2; TRBD1 might be the D (6 bases). Per the germline V gene, CDR1 is SNHLY and CDR2 is FYNNEI. V lost 6 bases to trimming and J lost 0 bases, with 8 bases between them. This CDR3 spans 13 amino acids.

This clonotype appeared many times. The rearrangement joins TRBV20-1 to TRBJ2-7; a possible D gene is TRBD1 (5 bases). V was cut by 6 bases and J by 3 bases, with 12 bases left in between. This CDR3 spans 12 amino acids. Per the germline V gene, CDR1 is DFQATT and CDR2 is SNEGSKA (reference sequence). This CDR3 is CSAKLQGYEQYF. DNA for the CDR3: TGCAGTGCGAAACTTCAGGGCTACGAGCAGTACTTC.

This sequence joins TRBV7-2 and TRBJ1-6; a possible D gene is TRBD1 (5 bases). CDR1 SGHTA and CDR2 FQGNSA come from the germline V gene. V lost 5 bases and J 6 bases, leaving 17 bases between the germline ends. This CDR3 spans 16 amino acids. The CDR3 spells CASSARGGDLNSPLHF. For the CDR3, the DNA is TGTGCCAGCAGCGCCCGTGGGGGGGACCTTAATTCACCCCTCCACTTT.

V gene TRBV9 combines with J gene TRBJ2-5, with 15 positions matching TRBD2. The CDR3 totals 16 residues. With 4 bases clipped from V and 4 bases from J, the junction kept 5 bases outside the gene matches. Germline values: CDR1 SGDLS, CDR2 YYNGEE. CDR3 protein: CASSLGTSGGIETQYF. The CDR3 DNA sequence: TGTGCCAGCAGCCTCGGGACTAGCGGGGGGATAGAGACCCAGTACTTC.

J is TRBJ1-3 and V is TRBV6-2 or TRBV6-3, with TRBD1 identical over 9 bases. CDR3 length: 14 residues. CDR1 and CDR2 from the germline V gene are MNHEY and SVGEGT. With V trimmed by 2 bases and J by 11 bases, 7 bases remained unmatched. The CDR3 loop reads CASSYGQGRNAIYF. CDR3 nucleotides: TGTGCCAGCAGTTACGGACAGGGGAGGAACGCCATATATTTT.

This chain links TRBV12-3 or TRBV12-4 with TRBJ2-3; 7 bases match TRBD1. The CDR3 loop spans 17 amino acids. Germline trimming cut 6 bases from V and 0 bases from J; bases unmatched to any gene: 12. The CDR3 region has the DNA TGTGCCAGCAGCTCTAATAGGGGGCCCACAAGCACAGATACGCAGTATTTT. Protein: CASSSNRGPTSTDTQYF.

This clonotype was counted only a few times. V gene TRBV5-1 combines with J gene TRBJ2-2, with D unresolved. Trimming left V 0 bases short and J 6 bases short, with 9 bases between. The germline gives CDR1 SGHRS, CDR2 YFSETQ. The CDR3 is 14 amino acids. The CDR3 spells CASSLDPGSGELFF. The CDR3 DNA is TGCGCCAGCAGCTTGGACCCGGGTTCCGGGGAGCTGTTTTTT.

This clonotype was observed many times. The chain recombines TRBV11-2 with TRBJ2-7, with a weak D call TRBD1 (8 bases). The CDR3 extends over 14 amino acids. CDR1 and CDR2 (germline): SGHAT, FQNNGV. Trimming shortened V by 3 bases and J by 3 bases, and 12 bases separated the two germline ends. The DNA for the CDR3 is TGTGCCAGCAGCTTCACAGGGGGGGACTACGAGCAGTACTTC. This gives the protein CASSFTGGDYEQYF.